This TCR beta chain was recorded in a study of T cell responses to AZD1222 COVID-19 vaccine. Study at large: Some second doses came at about 4 weeks and others at about 12 weeks; these were pooled. Points from the study as a whole: The number of AZD1222 recipients seropositive at baseline was only 6 or 7. Donors were largely white British and mainly female; clonal diversity was possibly underestimated. Vaccine-associated CD4 TCRs spanned spike, dominant at 160-218 and 743-854.

A note on this clone: Its antigen is as yet unknown.

The V and J ends lost 5 bases and 3 bases, in that order; junction bases with no gene match: 8. The CDR3 extends over 16 amino acids. CDR1 is MNHEY and CDR2 is SMNVEV in the germline V gene (reference sequence). The assay was immunoSEQ multiplex PCR, and TCRdb's table has in-frame clones only and misses some. The sample carries over 100,000 clones, 70% to 90% recorded once. The chain joins TRBV27 to TRBJ2-7; TRBD2 matches 12 bases. The source was peripheral blood, collected on day 0 of AZD1222 vaccination. The origin of this receptor is an adult in good health. CDR3 sequence (DNA): TGTGCCAGCAGTATAAACGGACTAGCGGGATTCTACGAGCAGTACTTC. The encoded protein is CASSINGLAGFYEQYF.